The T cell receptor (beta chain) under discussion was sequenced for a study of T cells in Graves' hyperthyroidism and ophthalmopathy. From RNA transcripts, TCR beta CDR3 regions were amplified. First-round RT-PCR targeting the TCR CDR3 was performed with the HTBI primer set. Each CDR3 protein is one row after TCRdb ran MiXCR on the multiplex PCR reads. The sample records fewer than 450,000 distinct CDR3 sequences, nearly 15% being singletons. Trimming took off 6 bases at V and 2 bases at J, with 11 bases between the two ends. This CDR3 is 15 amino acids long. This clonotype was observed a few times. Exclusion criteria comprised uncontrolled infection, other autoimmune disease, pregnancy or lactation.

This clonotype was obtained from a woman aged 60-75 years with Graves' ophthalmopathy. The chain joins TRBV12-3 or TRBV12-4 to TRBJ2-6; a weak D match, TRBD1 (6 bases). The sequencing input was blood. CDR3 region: CASSNNRAGANVLTF. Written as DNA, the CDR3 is TGTGCCAGCAGCAACAACAGGGCTGGGGCCAACGTCCTGACTTTC.